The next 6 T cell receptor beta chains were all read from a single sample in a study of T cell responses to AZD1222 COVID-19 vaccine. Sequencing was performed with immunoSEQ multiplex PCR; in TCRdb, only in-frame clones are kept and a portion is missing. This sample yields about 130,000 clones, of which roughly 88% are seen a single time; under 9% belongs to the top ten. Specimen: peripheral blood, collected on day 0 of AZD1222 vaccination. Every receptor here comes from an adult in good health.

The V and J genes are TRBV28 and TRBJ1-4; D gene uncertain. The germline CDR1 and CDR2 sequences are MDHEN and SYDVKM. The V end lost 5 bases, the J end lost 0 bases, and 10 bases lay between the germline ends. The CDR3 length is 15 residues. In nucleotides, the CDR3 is TGTGCCAGCAGTCACCCCGGTGCAACTAATGAAAAACTGTTTTTT. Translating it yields CASSHPGATNEKLFF.

The chain's CDR3 is CAILSAVYNEQFF. Here the CDR3 DNA reads TGTGCCATCCTTTCCGCGGTCTACAATGAGCAGTTCTTC. The chain couples TRBV10-3 to TRBJ2-1; D gene unclear. The CDR3 totals 13 residues. V was pared by 8 bases and J by 3 bases, with 11 bases between. Germline CDR1 ENHRY, CDR2 SYGVKD.

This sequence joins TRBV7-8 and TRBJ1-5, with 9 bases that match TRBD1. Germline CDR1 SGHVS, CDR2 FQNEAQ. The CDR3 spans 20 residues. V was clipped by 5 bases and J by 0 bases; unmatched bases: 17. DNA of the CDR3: TGTGCCAGCAGCCGATCAATTCCCGGGACAGGGCCTAATAGCAATCAGCCCCAGCATTTT. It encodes CASSRSIPGTGPNSNQPQHF.

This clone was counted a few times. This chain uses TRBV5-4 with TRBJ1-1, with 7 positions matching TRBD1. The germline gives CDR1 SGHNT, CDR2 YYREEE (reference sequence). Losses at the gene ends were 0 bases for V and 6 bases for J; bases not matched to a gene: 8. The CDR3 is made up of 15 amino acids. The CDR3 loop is CASSLVGGAVPEAFF. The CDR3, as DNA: TGTGCCAGCAGCTTGGTAGGGGGCGCCGTCCCTGAAGCTTTCTTT.

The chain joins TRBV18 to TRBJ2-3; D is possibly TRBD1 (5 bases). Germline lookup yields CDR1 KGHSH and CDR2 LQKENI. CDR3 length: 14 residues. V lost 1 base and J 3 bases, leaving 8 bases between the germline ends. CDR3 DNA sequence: TGTGCCAGCTCACCACGCAGGGTAACAGATACGCAGTATTTT. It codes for CASSPRRVTDTQYF.

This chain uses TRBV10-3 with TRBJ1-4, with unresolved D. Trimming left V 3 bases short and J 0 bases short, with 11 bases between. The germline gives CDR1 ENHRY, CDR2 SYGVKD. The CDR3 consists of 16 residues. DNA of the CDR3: TGTGCCATCAGTGACCTCGTGGGTGCAACTAATGAAAAACTGTTTTTT. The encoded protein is CAISDLVGATNEKLFF.